These T cell receptor beta chains were read from a single sample in a study of T cell responses to AZD1222 COVID-19 vaccine. Produced via immunoSEQ multiplex PCR; TCRdb's table is partial and in-frame only. The table shows some 150,000 clones, with over 85% occurring only once. Sequenced material: peripheral blood, taken on day 0 of AZD1222 vaccination. The receptors derive from an adult in good health. The CDR3 runs from the conserved cysteine through the conserved F or W. D genes are given only for firm matches. Part of the rows lack a size; the others show once, few, many or a class for expanded clones.

j_call: TRBJ2-1; v_call: TRBV7-2; cdr3_length: 12; d_call: -; clone_size: -; cdr3_aa: CASSLGGREQFF; cdr3_nt: TGTGCCAGCAGCTTAGGGGGGCGGGAGCAGTTCTTC
j_call: TRBJ1-6; v_call: TRBV27; cdr3_length: 14; d_call: -; clone_size: -; cdr3_aa: CASSFMADNSPLHF; cdr3_nt: TGTGCCAGCAGTTTTATGGCAGATAATTCACCCCTCCACTTT
j_call: TRBJ2-3; v_call: TRBV10-1; cdr3_length: 16; d_call: -; clone_size: -; cdr3_aa: CASRAGTAMGADTQYF; cdr3_nt: TGCGCCAGCAGAGCAGGGACTGCAATGGGGGCAGATACGCAGTATTTT
j_call: TRBJ2-7; v_call: TRBV5-4; cdr3_length: 14; d_call: -; clone_size: few; cdr3_aa: CASSLDYRVGEQYF; cdr3_nt: TGTGCCAGCAGCTTGGATTACAGGGTTGGCGAGCAGTACTTC
j_call: TRBJ2-7; v_call: TRBV5-6; cdr3_length: 13; d_call: -; clone_size: -; cdr3_aa: CASSLDETYEQYF; cdr3_nt: TGTGCCAGCAGCTTGGATGAGACCTACGAGCAGTACTTC
j_call: TRBJ1-2; v_call: TRBV12-3/TRBV12-4; cdr3_length: 13; d_call: -; clone_size: -; cdr3_aa: CASSRDTDYGYTF; cdr3_nt: TGTGCCAGCAGTCGGGACACGGATTATGGCTACACCTTC
j_call: TRBJ2-6; v_call: TRBV21-1; cdr3_length: 18; d_call: -; clone_size: -; cdr3_aa: CASRNLSGDLSGANVLTF; cdr3_nt: TGTGCCAGCAGAAACCTCTCGGGTGACCTCTCTGGGGCCAACGTCCTGACTTTC
j_call: TRBJ2-1; v_call: TRBV3-1/TRBV3-2; cdr3_length: 16; d_call: -; clone_size: -; cdr3_aa: CASSQQQGSYYNEQFF; cdr3_nt: TGTGCCAGCAGCCAGCAACAGGGATCTTACTACAATGAGCAGTTCTTC
j_call: TRBJ2-1; v_call: TRBV18; cdr3_length: 16; d_call: TRBD2; clone_size: -; cdr3_aa: CASSPETSGIHNEQFF; cdr3_nt: TGTGCCAGCTCACCAGAGACTAGCGGGATCCACAATGAGCAGTTCTTC
j_call: TRBJ1-4; v_call: TRBV7-2; cdr3_length: 13; d_call: -; clone_size: -; cdr3_aa: CASSLNSEEKLFF; cdr3_nt: TGTGCCAGCAGCTTAAACTCGGAGGAAAAACTGTTTTTT
j_call: TRBJ1-5; v_call: TRBV5-1; cdr3_length: 14; d_call: -; clone_size: once; cdr3_aa: CASSEGHRDQPQHF; cdr3_nt: TGCGCCAGCAGCGAAGGACATAGGGATCAGCCCCAGCATTTT
j_call: TRBJ1-2; v_call: TRBV29-1; cdr3_length: 12; d_call: TRBD1; clone_size: -; cdr3_aa: CSGETGANGYTF; cdr3_nt: TGCAGCGGTGAGACAGGGGCGAATGGCTACACCTTC
j_call: TRBJ2-7; v_call: TRBV6-5; cdr3_length: 14; d_call: -; clone_size: -; cdr3_aa: CASSYQRSSYEQYF; cdr3_nt: TGTGCCAGCAGTTACCAGCGCTCCTCCTACGAGCAGTACTTC
j_call: TRBJ2-7; v_call: TRBV6-2/TRBV6-3; cdr3_length: 17; d_call: -; clone_size: -; cdr3_aa: CASSYFPGLGTIYEQYF; cdr3_nt: TGTGCCAGCAGTTACTTCCCTGGCCTCGGGACCATTTACGAGCAGTACTTC
j_call: TRBJ2-5; v_call: TRBV18; cdr3_length: 15; d_call: -; clone_size: -; cdr3_aa: CASSPRLGPEETQYF; cdr3_nt: TGTGCCAGCTCACCCCGACTGGGGCCCGAAGAGACCCAGTACTTC
j_call: TRBJ2-7; v_call: TRBV10-2; cdr3_length: 11; d_call: -; clone_size: -; cdr3_aa: CASLRDYEQYF; cdr3_nt: TGCGCCAGTCTGCGAGACTACGAGCAGTACTTC
j_call: TRBJ1-1; v_call: TRBV19; cdr3_length: 14; d_call: -; clone_size: -; cdr3_aa: CATLSGRENTEAFF; cdr3_nt: TGTGCCACCCTCTCGGGCAGGGAGAACACTGAAGCTTTCTTT
j_call: TRBJ2-7; v_call: TRBV7-8; cdr3_length: 13; d_call: -; clone_size: few; cdr3_aa: CASQVRRAEEQYF; cdr3_nt: TGTGCCAGCCAAGTGAGGAGGGCCGAAGAGCAGTACTTC
j_call: TRBJ2-5; v_call: TRBV5-1; cdr3_length: 13; d_call: -; clone_size: -; cdr3_aa: CACWLGLGWTQYF; cdr3_nt: TGCGCCTGCTGGTTGGGTCTAGGTTGGACCCAGTACTTC
j_call: TRBJ2-3; v_call: TRBV13; cdr3_length: 12; d_call: -; clone_size: -; cdr3_aa: CASSLNSDTQYF; cdr3_nt: TGTGCCAGCAGCTTAAACTCAGATACGCAGTATTTT
j_call: TRBJ1-2; v_call: TRBV5-4; cdr3_length: 16; d_call: TRBD1; clone_size: -; cdr3_aa: CASSFAGTGYIYGYTF; cdr3_nt: TGTGCCAGCAGCTTCGCCGGGACAGGGTATATCTATGGCTACACCTTC
j_call: TRBJ1-3; v_call: TRBV13; cdr3_length: 15; d_call: -; clone_size: -; cdr3_aa: CASRSDGTSGNTIYF; cdr3_nt: TGTGCCAGCAGGTCCGACGGCACCTCTGGAAACACCATATATTTT
j_call: TRBJ1-1; v_call: TRBV6-2/TRBV6-3; cdr3_length: 13; d_call: TRBD1; clone_size: -; cdr3_aa: CASSRQGNTEAFF; cdr3_nt: TGTGCCAGCAGTCGACAGGGGAACACTGAAGCTTTCTTT
j_call: TRBJ2-5; v_call: TRBV7-9; cdr3_length: 14; d_call: TRBD2; clone_size: -; cdr3_aa: CASSSRAGQETQYF; cdr3_nt: TGTGCCAGCAGCTCCCGAGCGGGACAAGAGACCCAGTACTTC
j_call: TRBJ2-1; v_call: TRBV7-8; cdr3_length: 14; d_call: TRBD2; clone_size: -; cdr3_aa: CASSMLAGDREQFF; cdr3_nt: TGTGCCAGCAGCATGCTAGCGGGAGATCGTGAGCAGTTCTTC
j_call: TRBJ1-6; v_call: TRBV19; cdr3_length: 15; d_call: -; clone_size: -; cdr3_aa: CASSIGQSNNSPLHF; cdr3_nt: TGTGCCAGTAGTATTGGACAGTCGAATAATTCACCCCTCCACTTT
j_call: TRBJ1-2; v_call: TRBV18; cdr3_length: 16; d_call: TRBD1; clone_size: -; cdr3_aa: CASSPLGGGQNYGYTF; cdr3_nt: TGTGCCAGCTCACCCTTAGGGGGGGGACAGAACTATGGCTACACCTTC
j_call: TRBJ1-3; v_call: TRBV4-1; cdr3_length: 14; d_call: -; clone_size: -; cdr3_aa: CASSQGGNGNTIYF; cdr3_nt: TGCGCCAGCAGCCAAGGGGGAAATGGAAACACCATATATTTT
j_call: TRBJ2-1; v_call: TRBV7-8; cdr3_length: 15; d_call: TRBD2; clone_size: -; cdr3_aa: CASSLERGGYNEQFF; cdr3_nt: TGTGCCAGCAGCTTAGAACGGGGGGGATACAATGAGCAGTTCTTC
j_call: TRBJ2-6; v_call: TRBV28; cdr3_length: 18; d_call: -; clone_size: -; cdr3_aa: CASSPLWTLSSGANVLTF; cdr3_nt: TGTGCCAGCAGTCCCCTCTGGACATTATCTTCTGGGGCCAACGTCCTGACTTTC
j_call: TRBJ1-1; v_call: TRBV6-1; cdr3_length: 16; d_call: -; clone_size: -; cdr3_aa: CASSEALWYRNTEAFF; cdr3_nt: TGTGCCAGCAGTGAAGCGCTGTGGTACCGGAACACTGAAGCTTTCTTT
j_call: TRBJ1-1; v_call: TRBV7-2; cdr3_length: 14; d_call: -; clone_size: -; cdr3_aa: CASSPSRSDGEAFF; cdr3_nt: TGTGCCAGCAGCCCCTCCCGAAGCGACGGCGAAGCTTTCTTT
j_call: TRBJ2-2; v_call: TRBV5-4; cdr3_length: 16; d_call: TRBD2; clone_size: once; cdr3_aa: CASSFDGGAFTGELFF; cdr3_nt: TGTGCCAGCAGCTTCGACGGGGGGGCCTTCACCGGGGAGCTGTTTTTT
j_call: TRBJ2-7; v_call: TRBV7-9; cdr3_length: 14; d_call: -; clone_size: -; cdr3_aa: CASSSEIPSYEQYF; cdr3_nt: TGTGCCAGCAGCTCCGAAATTCCAAGCTACGAGCAGTACTTC
j_call: TRBJ2-7; v_call: TRBV5-4; cdr3_length: 14; d_call: -; clone_size: -; cdr3_aa: CASSLTQGSHEQYF; cdr3_nt: TGTGCCAGCAGCTTGACTCAGGGGTCCCACGAGCAGTACTTC
j_call: TRBJ1-1; v_call: TRBV7-8; cdr3_length: 15; d_call: -; clone_size: -; cdr3_aa: CASSQIPGGGTEAFF; cdr3_nt: TGTGCCAGCAGCCAAATCCCCGGAGGGGGCACTGAAGCTTTCTTT
j_call: TRBJ2-1; v_call: TRBV11-3; cdr3_length: 17; d_call: TRBD2; clone_size: -; cdr3_aa: CASSLSSGSPTYNEQFF; cdr3_nt: TGTGCCAGCAGCTTATCTAGCGGGAGTCCTACCTACAATGAGCAGTTCTTC
j_call: TRBJ2-7; v_call: TRBV7-2; cdr3_length: 14; d_call: TRBD1; clone_size: -; cdr3_aa: CASSSWTGSYEQYF; cdr3_nt: TGTGCCAGCAGCTCCTGGACAGGCTCCTACGAGCAGTACTTC
j_call: TRBJ2-7; v_call: TRBV27; cdr3_length: 13; d_call: -; clone_size: -; cdr3_aa: CASSKDTSYEQYF; cdr3_nt: TGTGCCAGCAGTAAGGACACCTCCTACGAGCAGTACTTC
j_call: TRBJ1-1; v_call: TRBV5-4; cdr3_length: 12; d_call: -; clone_size: -; cdr3_aa: CASSLGITEAFF; cdr3_nt: TGTGCCAGCAGCTTAGGAATCACTGAAGCTTTCTTT
j_call: TRBJ2-1; v_call: TRBV28; cdr3_length: 16; d_call: TRBD2; clone_size: -; cdr3_aa: CASSLHAGGPYNEQFF; cdr3_nt: TGTGCCAGCAGTTTACACGCGGGGGGGCCCTACAATGAGCAGTTCTTC
j_call: TRBJ2-3; v_call: TRBV12-3/TRBV12-4; cdr3_length: 11; d_call: -; clone_size: -; cdr3_aa: CASRLTEGRYF; cdr3_nt: TGTGCCAGCAGACTGACGGAGGGACGGTATTTT
j_call: TRBJ1-3; v_call: TRBV12-3/TRBV12-4; cdr3_length: 13; d_call: -; clone_size: -; cdr3_aa: CASSSYSGNTIYF; cdr3_nt: TGTGCCAGCAGTTCATACTCTGGAAACACCATATATTTT
j_call: TRBJ1-1; v_call: TRBV14; cdr3_length: 15; d_call: -; clone_size: -; cdr3_aa: CASSQYGELNTEAFF; cdr3_nt: TGTGCCAGCAGCCAATATGGCGAATTGAACACTGAAGCTTTCTTT
j_call: TRBJ2-1; v_call: TRBV5-5; cdr3_length: 13; d_call: TRBD1; clone_size: -; cdr3_aa: CASSPDRGLEQFF; cdr3_nt: TGTGCCAGCAGCCCAGACAGGGGGCTTGAGCAGTTCTTC
j_call: TRBJ1-2; v_call: TRBV5-1; cdr3_length: 15; d_call: -; clone_size: few; cdr3_aa: CASSLVSQDGYGYTF; cdr3_nt: TGCGCCAGCAGCTTGGTCTCGCAGGATGGCTATGGCTACACCTTC
j_call: TRBJ1-4; v_call: TRBV3-1/TRBV3-2; cdr3_length: 17; d_call: -; clone_size: -; cdr3_aa: CASSPNGMGRANEKLFF; cdr3_nt: TGTGCCAGCAGCCCCAACGGGATGGGGCGGGCTAATGAAAAACTGTTTTTT
j_call: TRBJ1-1; v_call: TRBV4-2; cdr3_length: 15; d_call: -; clone_size: -; cdr3_aa: CASSQVEGDYTEAFF; cdr3_nt: TGTGCCAGCAGCCAAGTGGAAGGGGACTACACTGAAGCTTTCTTT
j_call: TRBJ2-5; v_call: TRBV29-1; cdr3_length: 10; d_call: -; clone_size: -; cdr3_aa: CSVGPETQYF; cdr3_nt: TGCAGCGTGGGGCCAGAGACCCAGTACTTC
j_call: TRBJ2-3; v_call: TRBV6-6; cdr3_length: 15; d_call: -; clone_size: -; cdr3_aa: CASSLDRPGTDTQYF; cdr3_nt: TGTGCCAGCAGCCTCGACAGGCCTGGAACAGATACGCAGTATTTT
j_call: TRBJ1-6; v_call: TRBV7-9; cdr3_length: 15; d_call: TRBD1; clone_size: -; cdr3_aa: CASGATGNYNSPLHF; cdr3_nt: TGTGCCAGCGGAGCGACAGGGAACTATAATTCACCCCTCCACTTT